This is a list of T cell receptor beta chains from one sample in a study of blood T cells in healthy people across ages. TCRdb independently ran MiXCR on the 5' RACE reads; one entry per CDR3 protein. In the table there are about 1.6 million distinct CDR3 sequences, about 31% of which are singletons. The sequencing sample was made of blood. These receptors were obtained from a woman aged 25 to 39 in good health. The CDR3 runs from the conserved cysteine through the conserved F or W. D genes are given only for firm matches. Size is omitted from some rows. Given values are once, few, many or a class for expanded clones.

clone_size: few
v_call: TRBV10-1
j_call: TRBJ2-2
d_call: TRBD2
cdr3_nt: TGCGCCAGAGCCCATCTAGCGGCGAACACCGGGGAGCTGTTTTTT
cdr3_aa: CARAHLAANTGELFF

clone_size: NA
v_call: TRBV4-2
j_call: TRBJ1-4
d_call: NA
cdr3_nt: TGTGCCAGCAGCCAACCGTTGCTGGGGACAACGCCCGGCTCGGATGAAAAACTGTTTTTT
cdr3_aa: CASSQPLLGTTPGSDEKLFF

clone_size: few
v_call: TRBV15
j_call: TRBJ1-1
d_call: NA
cdr3_nt: TGTGCCACCAGCCGGGGGCTCCCCATGAACACTGAAGCTTTCTTT
cdr3_aa: CATSRGLPMNTEAFF

clone_size: few
v_call: TRBV4-1
j_call: TRBJ2-7
d_call: TRBD2
cdr3_nt: TGCGCCAGCAGCCAACTTCTTACTAGCGGGGGTTCCTCCGAGCAGTACTTC
cdr3_aa: CASSQLLTSGGSSEQYF

clone_size: NA
v_call: TRBV27
j_call: TRBJ2-2
d_call: TRBD2
cdr3_nt: TGTGCCAGCAGTTCTCCGGGACTAGCGGGAACCGGGGAGCTGTTTTTT
cdr3_aa: CASSSPGLAGTGELFF

clone_size: NA
v_call: TRBV24-1
j_call: TRBJ2-5
d_call: TRBD2
cdr3_nt: TGTGCCACCAGTGAAGGTTGGGGGGGACGGGAGACCCAGTACTTC
cdr3_aa: CATSEGWGGRETQYF

clone_size: NA
v_call: TRBV6-2/TRBV6-3
j_call: TRBJ2-5
d_call: TRBD2
cdr3_nt: TGTGCCAGCAGTTATTTAGCGGGGGTACAAGAGACCCAGTACTTC
cdr3_aa: CASSYLAGVQETQYF

clone_size: NA
v_call: TRBV7-7
j_call: TRBJ2-5
d_call: NA
cdr3_nt: TGTGCTAGCAGCTCCGGACGGAGTTCACAGGAGACCCAGTACTTC
cdr3_aa: CASSSGRSSQETQYF

clone_size: NA
v_call: TRBV15
j_call: TRBJ2-5
d_call: NA
cdr3_nt: TGTGCCACCAGCAGAGAAGACGGGGTCCAAGAGACCCAGTACTTC
cdr3_aa: CATSREDGVQETQYF

clone_size: few
v_call: TRBV20-1
j_call: TRBJ2-5
d_call: TRBD2
cdr3_nt: TGCAGTGCCCCCGCCCGGAGGCGGGGGAGGGAGACCCAGTACTTC
cdr3_aa: CSAPARRRGRETQYF

clone_size: NA
v_call: TRBV9
j_call: TRBJ2-3
d_call: TRBD2
cdr3_nt: TGTGCCAGCAGCGTAGCGTCTAGCGGGACTGGAAGGGACACAGATACGCAGTATTTT
cdr3_aa: CASSVASSGTGRDTDTQYF

clone_size: NA
v_call: TRBV5-4
j_call: TRBJ2-5
d_call: TRBD2
cdr3_nt: TGTGCCAGCAGCTTTACTAGCGTGGAGACCCAGTACTTC
cdr3_aa: CASSFTSVETQYF

clone_size: few
v_call: TRBV28
j_call: TRBJ2-7
d_call: TRBD2
cdr3_nt: TGTGCCACCCTAGCGGGAGGGGGGGACGAGCAGTACTTC
cdr3_aa: CATLAGGGDEQYF

clone_size: once
v_call: TRBV27
j_call: TRBJ1-6
d_call: TRBD1
cdr3_nt: TGTGCCAGCAGCCGCTCCGGGACAGGGGCTTCACCCCTCCACTTT
cdr3_aa: CASSRSGTGASPLHF

clone_size: NA
v_call: TRBV5-6
j_call: TRBJ1-2
d_call: TRBD1
cdr3_nt: TGTGCCAGCAGCCCGGGGACAGTAACCTATGGCTACACCTTC
cdr3_aa: CASSPGTVTYGYTF

clone_size: few
v_call: TRBV11-2
j_call: TRBJ2-7
d_call: NA
cdr3_nt: TGTGCCAGCAGCTTGAGGGGAACAGGCGAGCAGTACTTC
cdr3_aa: CASSLRGTGEQYF

clone_size: few
v_call: TRBV20-1
j_call: TRBJ2-3
d_call: NA
cdr3_nt: TGCAGTGCTCAGGGGTACACAGATACGCAGTATTTT
cdr3_aa: CSAQGYTDTQYF

clone_size: NA
v_call: TRBV19
j_call: TRBJ2-3
d_call: TRBD1
cdr3_nt: TGTGCCAGTAGTCAACAGGGGTGGGGCGCAGATACGCAGTATTTT
cdr3_aa: CASSQQGWGADTQYF

clone_size: NA
v_call: TRBV2
j_call: TRBJ2-7
d_call: NA
cdr3_nt: TGTGCCAGCAACCAGGGTTCCTACGAGCAGTACTTC
cdr3_aa: CASNQGSYEQYF

clone_size: many
v_call: TRBV27
j_call: TRBJ2-1
d_call: NA
cdr3_nt: TGTGCCAGCAGTTTATACGGGCACAATGAGCAGTTCTTC
cdr3_aa: CASSLYGHNEQFF

clone_size: few
v_call: TRBV6-2/TRBV6-3
j_call: TRBJ1-2
d_call: NA
cdr3_nt: TGTGCCAGCAGTTACTTGCGGGTTGACTATGGCTACACCTTC
cdr3_aa: CASSYLRVDYGYTF

clone_size: many
v_call: TRBV6-1
j_call: TRBJ2-6
d_call: NA
cdr3_nt: TGTGCCAGCAGGACAAGTCCCGTCTCTGGGGCCAACGTCCTGACTTTC
cdr3_aa: CASRTSPVSGANVLTF

clone_size: few
v_call: TRBV3-1
j_call: TRBJ1-5
d_call: NA
cdr3_nt: TGTGCCAGCAGCCAACCGGGGAGAAATCAGCCCCAGCATTTT
cdr3_aa: CASSQPGRNQPQHF

clone_size: many
v_call: TRBV6-6
j_call: TRBJ2-5
d_call: TRBD1
cdr3_nt: TGTGCCAGCAGTAGTCCGGGACAGGGACAAGAGACCCAGTACTTC
cdr3_aa: CASSSPGQGQETQYF

clone_size: few
v_call: TRBV16
j_call: TRBJ2-1
d_call: NA
cdr3_nt: TGTGCCAGCAGCCAATGGACTTTGAGCATTGATGAGCAGTTCTTC
cdr3_aa: CASSQWTLSIDEQFF

clone_size: few
v_call: TRBV30
j_call: TRBJ1-6
d_call: NA
cdr3_nt: TGTGCCTGGACGGGCGATAAGAACTCACCCCTCCACTTT
cdr3_aa: CAWTGDKNSPLHF

clone_size: NA
v_call: TRBV3-1
j_call: TRBJ2-1
d_call: NA
cdr3_nt: TGTGCCAGATTCTTTAACCGGTACAGTGAGCAGTTCTTC
cdr3_aa: CARFFNRYSEQFF

clone_size: NA
v_call: TRBV5-1
j_call: TRBJ2-1
d_call: NA
cdr3_nt: TGCGCCAGCAGCTCGAGGACAGTAGAGGAGGATGAGCAGTTCTTC
cdr3_aa: CASSSRTVEEDEQFF

clone_size: few
v_call: TRBV25-1
j_call: TRBJ1-2
d_call: NA
cdr3_nt: TGTGCCAGCAGTGAAGGCTCGGCGGGATACTATGGCTACACCTTC
cdr3_aa: CASSEGSAGYYGYTF

clone_size: few
v_call: TRBV20-1
j_call: TRBJ1-2
d_call: NA
cdr3_nt: TGCAGTGCTACGGTCCAGGCAGGTGGACTAGGCTACACCTTC
cdr3_aa: CSATVQAGGLGYTF

clone_size: NA
v_call: TRBV3-1
j_call: TRBJ1-5
d_call: NA
cdr3_nt: TGTGCCAGCAGCCAAGATTCTAGAGACAGATTCAATCAGCCCCAGCATTTT
cdr3_aa: CASSQDSRDRFNQPQHF

clone_size: NA
v_call: TRBV9
j_call: TRBJ2-3
d_call: NA
cdr3_nt: TGTGCCAGCAGCGACCACGGGGCGAAAGTGGATACGCAGTATTTT
cdr3_aa: CASSDHGAKVDTQYF

clone_size: NA
v_call: TRBV10-2
j_call: TRBJ2-5
d_call: TRBD2
cdr3_nt: TGCGCCAGCAGTGAGTTCGGGCGGGGGGTCCAAGAGACCCAGTACTTC
cdr3_aa: CASSEFGRGVQETQYF

clone_size: NA
v_call: TRBV20-1
j_call: TRBJ2-4
d_call: NA
cdr3_nt: TGCAGTGCTAGAGATGCCCAGGATCAGGACATTCAGTACTTC
cdr3_aa: CSARDAQDQDIQYF

clone_size: few
v_call: TRBV20-1
j_call: TRBJ2-3
d_call: NA
cdr3_nt: TGCAGTGGAATCCGGGACGGAGGGTTTACGCAGTATTTT
cdr3_aa: CSGIRDGGFTQYF

clone_size: NA
v_call: TRBV20-1
j_call: TRBJ2-7
d_call: TRBD2
cdr3_nt: TGCAGTGCTTCCCCGGGACTAGCGGGGGTAGGTTACGAGCAGTACTTC
cdr3_aa: CSASPGLAGVGYEQYF

clone_size: NA
v_call: TRBV20-1
j_call: TRBJ2-1
d_call: NA
cdr3_nt: TGCAGTGCTTACGGGCAGAACTACAATGAGCAGTTCTTC
cdr3_aa: CSAYGQNYNEQFF

clone_size: few
v_call: TRBV7-9
j_call: TRBJ2-7
d_call: NA
cdr3_nt: TGTGCCAGCAGCCCAGCCGGAGAAAAAAGCTACGAGCAGTACTTC
cdr3_aa: CASSPAGEKSYEQYF

clone_size: many
v_call: TRBV10-3
j_call: TRBJ2-5
d_call: TRBD2
cdr3_nt: TGTGCCATGGCTAGCGGGGCACAAGAGACCCAGTACTTC
cdr3_aa: CAMASGAQETQYF

clone_size: many
v_call: TRBV4-1
j_call: TRBJ2-5
d_call: TRBD2
cdr3_nt: TGCGCCAGCAGCCAAGGTTTAAGAGCGGGGGGCGGGGAAGAGACCCAGTACTTC
cdr3_aa: CASSQGLRAGGGEETQYF

clone_size: few
v_call: TRBV20-1
j_call: TRBJ1-2
d_call: NA
cdr3_nt: TGCAGTGCTTCCGGGACGGTGGTTCGGGGCTACACCTTC
cdr3_aa: CSASGTVVRGYTF

clone_size: NA
v_call: TRBV9
j_call: TRBJ2-3
d_call: TRBD1
cdr3_nt: TGTGCCAGCAGCGGGACAGGCTTAGATACGCAGTATTTT
cdr3_aa: CASSGTGLDTQYF

clone_size: few
v_call: TRBV28
j_call: TRBJ2-3
d_call: NA
cdr3_nt: TGTGCCAGCAGTTTAGACGGGGCGCGCACCACAGATACGCAGTATTTT
cdr3_aa: CASSLDGARTTDTQYF

clone_size: NA
v_call: TRBV18
j_call: TRBJ2-3
d_call: TRBD1
cdr3_nt: TGTGCCAGCTCACCATCGATTAACAGGGGATCGGATACGCAGTATTTT
cdr3_aa: CASSPSINRGSDTQYF

clone_size: NA
v_call: TRBV27
j_call: TRBJ1-2
d_call: NA
cdr3_nt: TGTGCCAGCAGTTTATGGGGCGCAGGTGGCTACACCTTC
cdr3_aa: CASSLWGAGGYTF

clone_size: NA
v_call: TRBV6-6
j_call: TRBJ1-2
d_call: NA
cdr3_nt: TGTGCCAGCAGTTACTCAGGGCCCCGGGAGGATGGCTACACCTTC
cdr3_aa: CASSYSGPREDGYTF

clone_size: few
v_call: TRBV20-1
j_call: TRBJ1-4
d_call: NA
cdr3_nt: TGCAGTGCCACCTTAGGGGCAGGCGAGCGAAAACTGTTTTTT
cdr3_aa: CSATLGAGERKLFF

clone_size: many
v_call: TRBV29-1
j_call: TRBJ2-5
d_call: NA
cdr3_nt: TGCAGCGTTGACCTGCGCGAGACAGGGAGGCAAGAGACCCAGTACTTC
cdr3_aa: CSVDLRETGRQETQYF

clone_size: few
v_call: TRBV20-1
j_call: TRBJ2-1
d_call: NA
cdr3_nt: TGCAGTGCAGGTATTTGGTACCAGACATACAATGAGCAGTTCTTC
cdr3_aa: CSAGIWYQTYNEQFF

clone_size: NA
v_call: TRBV20-1
j_call: TRBJ2-7
d_call: NA
cdr3_nt: TGCAGTGCGCCGACAGGTTTTGGGGAGCAGTACTTC
cdr3_aa: CSAPTGFGEQYF

clone_size: NA
v_call: TRBV20-1
j_call: TRBJ2-1
d_call: NA
cdr3_nt: TGCAGTGCTACTAGTTTAGCAGCCTACAATGAGCAGTTCTTC
cdr3_aa: CSATSLAAYNEQFF

clone_size: NA
v_call: TRBV14
j_call: TRBJ2-7
d_call: NA
cdr3_nt: TGTGCCAGCAGCCAAGATTGGGGTCTCTACGAGCAGTACTTC
cdr3_aa: CASSQDWGLYEQYF

clone_size: few
v_call: TRBV27
j_call: TRBJ2-2
d_call: NA
cdr3_nt: TGTGCCAGCAGTTTTTGGAGTACCGGGGAGCTGTTTTTT
cdr3_aa: CASSFWSTGELFF

clone_size: few
v_call: TRBV14
j_call: TRBJ2-5
d_call: NA
cdr3_nt: TGTGCCAGCAGTCCGGCTGTCTGGGAGACCCAGTACTTC
cdr3_aa: CASSPAVWETQYF

clone_size: NA
v_call: TRBV15
j_call: TRBJ2-3
d_call: NA
cdr3_nt: TGTGCCACCAGCAGCGATCTAGCACTTAGCACAGATACGCAGTATTTT
cdr3_aa: CATSSDLALSTDTQYF